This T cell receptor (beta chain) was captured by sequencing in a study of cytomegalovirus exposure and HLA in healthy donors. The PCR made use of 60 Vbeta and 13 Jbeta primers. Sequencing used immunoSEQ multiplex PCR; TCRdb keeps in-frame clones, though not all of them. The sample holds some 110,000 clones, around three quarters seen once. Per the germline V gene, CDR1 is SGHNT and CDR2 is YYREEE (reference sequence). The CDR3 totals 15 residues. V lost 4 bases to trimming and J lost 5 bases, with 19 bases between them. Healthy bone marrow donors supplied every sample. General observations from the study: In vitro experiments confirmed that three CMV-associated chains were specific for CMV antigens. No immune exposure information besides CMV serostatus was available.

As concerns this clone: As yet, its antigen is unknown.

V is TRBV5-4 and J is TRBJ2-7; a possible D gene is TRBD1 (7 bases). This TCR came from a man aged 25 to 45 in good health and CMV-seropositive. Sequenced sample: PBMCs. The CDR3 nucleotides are TGTGCCAGCAGCCCGACAGGGAGGAGGGCCCACGAGCAGTACTTC. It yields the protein CASSPTGRRAHEQYF. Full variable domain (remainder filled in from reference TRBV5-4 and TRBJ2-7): ETGVTQSPTHLIKTRGQQVTLRCSSQSGHNTVSWYQQALGQGPQFIFQYYREEENGRGNFPPRFSGLQFPNYSSELNVNALELDDSALYLCASSPTGRRAHEQYFGPGTRLTVT.